This passage covers 20 T cell receptor beta chains from one sample sequenced in a study of tumor-infiltrating lymphocytes in primary liver carcinoma. They got blood RNA out of unsorted whole blood and also pulled out germline DNA. A constant-region primer primed TCR beta cDNA synthesis from about 550 ng of total RNA. Generation of the TCR beta libraries relied on three nested multiplex PCR rounds using slightly modified ARM-PCR. A C-beta reverse primer was combined with TRBV1-TRBV30 forward primers in the first two PCR rounds, and each round had around 11 cycles. TCRdb passed the multiplex PCR reads through MiXCR, listing each CDR3 protein once. The profile shows approximately 320,000 distinct CDR3 sequences, 50% to 75% of them singletons. The sequencing input was peripheral blood. The receptor set was obtained from a woman aged 25 to 45 with primary liver carcinoma and hepatitis B virus infection.

The CDR3 sequence: CASSKGWGSDEQYF. The CDR3 DNA sequence: TGTGCCAGCAGCAAGGGGTGGGGTTCGGACGAGCAGTACTTC. The V gene is TRBV7-8, the J gene TRBJ2-7, with TRBD1 as a possible D gene (5 bases). Germline CDR1 SGHVS, CDR2 FQNEAQ. This CDR3 has 14 residues. V gave up 5 bases and J gave up 5 bases, with 16 bases separating them.

Details on this clonotype: A much larger clone is a single base away; this may be a read error. The V gene is TRBV5-8, the J gene TRBJ2-1; D possibly matches TRBD1 or TRBD2 (5 bases each). There are 14 residues in the CDR3. CDR1 is SGHTS, CDR2 YDEGEE, per germline. The CDR3 DNA is TGTCCCAGCAGCTTTGGGAGACGGGACGATGAGCAGTTCTTC. This sequence encodes CPSSFGRRDDEQFF.

As for this clonotype: A clone one base away is much larger, so this may be a read error. The chain links TRBV4-2 to TRBJ1-2; D gene ambiguous. This CDR3 spans 13 amino acids. The germline V gene has CDR1 LGHNA and CDR2 YNFKEQ. This CDR3 reads CASNQTDNYGYTF. The CDR3 nucleotides are TGTGCCAGCAACCAAACAGATAACTATGGCTACACCTTC.

Turning to this clonotype: A read error may produce the germline difference seen at one junction end. The chain employs TRBV11-1 and TRBJ2-6, with D possibly matching TRBD1 (7 bases). Germline V lookup: CDR1 SGHAT, CDR2 FQDESV (reference sequence). This CDR3 is 18 amino acids long. The CDR3 sequence is CTSSLPRQGGSRANVLTF. DNA of the CDR3: TGTACCAGCAGCTTACCCCGACAGGGAGGATCTAGGGCCAACGTCCTGACTTTC.

On this clonotype: A much more abundant neighbour one base away suggests this may be a read error. V and J are TRBV29-1 and TRBJ2-1; 10 bases are a match to TRBD2. Germline trimming cut 6 bases from V and 8 bases from J; bases unmatched to any gene: 4. There are 12 residues in the CDR3. Germline loops: CDR1 SQVTM, CDR2 ANQGSEA. Here the CDR3 reads CSVAGGMDEQFF. Written as DNA, the CDR3 is TGCAGCGTAGCGGGAGGGATGGATGAGCAGTTCTTC.

The chain joins TRBV28 to TRBJ2-2, with D maybe TRBD2 (6 bases). Trimming removed 5 bases at V and 5 bases at J, with 15 bases between. This CDR3 is built from 15 residues. From germline, CDR1 is MDHEN and CDR2 SYDVKM. CDR3 nucleotide sequence: TGTGCCAGCAGTCCAGGACTAACGTTAACCGGGGAGCTGTTTTTT. As protein: CASSPGLTLTGELFF.

This clonotype was detected only a few times. The CDR3 ends on some other residue instead of the conserved phenylalanine or tryptophan, so this is likely a read error. The V gene is TRBV29-1, the J gene TRBJ2-2, with TRBD2 as a possible D gene (5 bases). Per the germline V gene, CDR1 is SQVTM and CDR2 is ANQGSEA. CDR3 length equals 14 residues. Trimming cost V 7 bases and J 0 bases, with 12 bases left between them. The CDR3 here is CSATRDTNTGELFS. CDR3 DNA: TGCAGCGCCACCCGGGATACGAACACCGGGGAGCTGTTTTCT.

The count of this clonotype is one. The junction departs from the called germline gene at one end, perhaps through a read error. The J gene is TRBJ2-3, the V gene TRBV11-2; 10 positions agree with TRBD2. The germline CDR1 and CDR2 sequences are SGHAT and FQNNGV. CDR3 size: 15 residues. As DNA, the CDR3 is TGTGTCAGCAGCGGCACTAGCGGGACGGAAGATAGGCAGTATTTT. Amino acid sequence: CVSSGTSGTEDRQYF.

The V call is TRBV7-9, the J call TRBJ1-1; 10 bases agree with TRBD1. Germline CDR1 and CDR2: SEHNR and FQNEAQ (reference sequence). This CDR3 has 14 amino acids. V shed 4 bases, J shed 4 bases, and the junction held 3 bases outside the gene matches. CDR3 DNA sequence: TGTGCCAGCAGCTACCGGGACAGGGGCACTGAAGCTTTCTTT. Translating gives CASSYRDRGTEAFF.

The chain couples TRBV6-1 to TRBJ2-5; D ambiguous. CDR3 length: 16 amino acids. V gave up 2 bases and J gave up 4 bases, with 17 bases separating them. The germline V gene encodes CDR1 MNHNS and CDR2 SASEGT. CDR3 in DNA: TGTGCCAGCAGTGAATGGCGCATAGCAAACGCAGAGACCCAGTACTTC. Protein sequence: CASSEWRIANAETQYF.

This clonotype was detected a few times. This clone may be a read error of a much larger clone one base away. The rearrangement joins TRBV29-1 to TRBJ2-3; 7 bases line up with TRBD2. Looked up from germline, CDR1 is SQVTM and CDR2 is ANQGSEA. CDR3 length: 12 residues. CDR3 DNA: TGCAACGTGGGAGGGGGCACAGATACGCAGTATTTT. Translated, it gives CNVGGGTDTQYF.

CDR3 sequence (DNA): TGCGCCAGCAGCTCGGACGGACTACTAAACACCGGGGAGCTGTTTTTT. Its translation is CASSSDGLLNTGELFF. The chain links TRBV4-1 to TRBJ2-2; D is perhaps TRBD2 (6 bases). The germline V gene has CDR1 MGHRA and CDR2 YSYEKL. The CDR3 has 16 amino acids. Trimming pared 5 bases from V and 2 bases from J, leaving 15 bases between.

The chain couples TRBV14 to TRBJ2-7, with TRBD2 identical over 10 bases. The trim removed 2 bases at V and 7 bases at J, leaving 8 bases unmatched. Germline V gene lookup returns CDR1 SGHDN and CDR2 FVKESK. This CDR3 comprises 15 residues. CDR3 loop: CASSQTGLALCEQYF. DNA of the CDR3: TGTGCCAGCAGCCAAACGGGACTAGCGCTCTGTGAGCAGTACTTC.

This clonotype was seen a handful of times. V usage is TRBV5-4 and J usage is TRBJ2-7, with TRBD1 as a possible D gene (5 bases). The CDR3 totals 15 residues. Trimming pared 0 bases from V and 0 bases from J, leaving 10 bases between. Germline CDR1 and CDR2: SGHNT and YYREEE (reference sequence). CDR3 sequence (DNA): TGTGCCAGCAGCTTGGGACCCGACAGCTCCTACGAGCAGTACTTC. Translated: CASSLGPDSSYEQYF.

Worth noting for this clonotype: Its ends do not fully match the called genes, so a read error is possible. The chain joins TRBV6-1 to TRBJ2-1; unclear D gene. The germline V gene encodes CDR1 MNHNS and CDR2 SASEGT. The CDR3 runs to 13 residues. Here the CDR3 DNA reads TGTGTCAGCAGAGCCCCTAATTACAATGAGCAGTTCTTC. It encodes CVSRAPNYNEQFF.

The chain links TRBV11-2 to TRBJ1-1, with D unclear. The CDR3 is 15 amino acids. Between the trimmed V and J ends, which lost 6 bases and 5 bases, there was a span of 19 bases. Looked up from germline, CDR1 is SGHAT and CDR2 is FQNNGV. This CDR3 is CASSSYPTEETEAFF. CDR3 DNA sequence: TGTGCCAGCAGTTCTTATCCTACAGAGGAAACTGAAGCTTTCTTT.

This clonotype was detected a few times. J is TRBJ2-2 and V is TRBV7-8; tentatively, D is TRBD2 (7 bases). This CDR3 comprises 16 residues. Germline lookup yields CDR1 SGHVS and CDR2 FQNEAQ. Deletions cut 5 bases from V and 3 bases from J, with 16 bases between. This chain's CDR3 is CASSRRGGSDTGELFF. For the CDR3, the DNA is TGTGCCAGCAGCCGAAGGGGGGGGAGCGACACCGGGGAGCTGTTTTTT.

Only a few counts were recorded for this clonotype. This chain uses TRBV4-2 with TRBJ2-4; TRBD2 aligns across 13 bases. Per germline, CDR1 LGHNA and CDR2 YNFKEQ. The V and J ends lost 4 bases and 5 bases, in that order; junction bases with no gene match: 8. This CDR3 region has 17 residues. The CDR3 nucleotides are TGTGCCAGCAGCCGCGGACTAGCGGGAGCGGGGGAAAACATTCAGTACTTC. This sequence encodes CASSRGLAGAGENIQYF.

This clonotype has ten or more counts. This chain links TRBV11-2 with TRBJ2-3; a weak D match, TRBD2 (6 bases). The CDR3 length is 14 residues. Germline CDR1 and CDR2: SGHAT and FQNNGV. V lost 5 bases and J lost 0, with 9 bases in between. This CDR3 reads CASSPGLSTDTQYF. The DNA of the CDR3 is TGTGCCAGCAGCCCGGGACTCAGCACAGATACGCAGTATTTT.

With respect to this clonotype: One end of the junction varies from germline; a read error may be responsible. CDR3 DNA: TGTGCCAGCAGCCCTCGCGCTAGCTCGAATGGGCAGTTCTTC. This sequence encodes CASSPRASSNGQFF. The chain is built from TRBV13 and TRBJ2-1; tentative D call: TRBD2 (5 bases). Looked up from germline, CDR1 is PRHDT and CDR2 is FYEKMQ (reference sequence). This CDR3 region has 14 residues.